This TCR beta chain is drawn from a study of CD8 T cells in ankylosing spondylitis. Broader study findings: Reportedly, significant enrichment of disease-linked clones occurred in matched ankylosing spondylitis synovial fluid.

With respect to this clonotype: Antigen: not known.

MiXCR was run by TCRdb on the 5' RACE reads, yielding one entry per CDR3 protein. The repertoire holds around 150,000 distinct CDR3 sequences, around 45% seen once, with 15% in the top ten. This clonotype originated in a male donor with ankylosing spondylitis. Sequencing used synovial fluid, either unsorted or a sorted T cell fraction (not recorded which).

In DNA form, the CDR3 reads TGTGCCAGCAGCCAAGTGGGACCCTACAATGAGCAGTTCTTC. Its translation: CASSQVGPYNEQFF. The J gene is TRBJ2-1, the V gene TRBV4-2, with D tentatively TRBD1 or TRBD2 (5 bases each). The CDR3 has 14 amino acids. Trimming stripped 1 base from V and 2 bases from J, with 6 bases between. CDR1 is LGHNA and CDR2 is YNFKEQ in the germline V gene.